What follows describes a single T cell receptor beta chain. The data stem from a study of control samples from healthy donors and cancer patients. This table comes from immunoSEQ multiplex PCR, and its TCRdb copy is limited to in-frame clones, with some not included. Of 70,000 to 80,000 clones listed, approximately 84% are singletons. CDR1 and CDR2 from the germline V gene are KGHDR and SFDVKD. The trim removed 4 bases at V and 2 bases at J, leaving 6 bases unmatched. The CDR3 covers 16 residues. The sequence was obtained from a man in his fifties or sixties in good health. The chain is built from TRBV24-1 and TRBJ1-5, with 8 bases that match TRBD1. Sample: blood. CDR3 bases: TGTGCCACCAGTGAGACAGGGGTTATAGGCAATCAGCCCCAGCATTTT. This translates into CATSETGVIGNQPQHF.